The clone carrying this T cell receptor (beta chain) has a count of ten or more. Its target is not known. The sample is drawn from a study of identical twins. V was cut by 3 bases and J by 4 bases, with 15 bases left in between. Germline V gives CDR1 DFQATT, CDR2 SNEGSKA (reference sequence). This CDR3 region has 15 residues. TCRdb called the 5' RACE reads again in MiXCR, with one record for every CDR3 protein. The table has around 250,000 distinct CDR3 sequences, approximately 12% seen once. The study's findings and limits: Cross-sectional statistical analysis, not tracking of the same donors, underpinned the conclusions. In monozygotic twins, models underestimated the sharing of out-of-frame TCR alpha.

These data are also associated with another study on yellow fever vaccine responses in identical twins.

The TCR comes from a young woman in good health. What was sequenced was memory (CD45RO+) T cells sorted from blood. This chain links TRBV20-1 with TRBJ2-2, with D possibly TRBD2 on 6 matching bases. This CDR3 is CSASPAGRSTGELFF. The DNA of the CDR3 is TGCAGTGCTAGTCCCGCGGGGCGATCCACCGGGGAGCTGTTTTTT.